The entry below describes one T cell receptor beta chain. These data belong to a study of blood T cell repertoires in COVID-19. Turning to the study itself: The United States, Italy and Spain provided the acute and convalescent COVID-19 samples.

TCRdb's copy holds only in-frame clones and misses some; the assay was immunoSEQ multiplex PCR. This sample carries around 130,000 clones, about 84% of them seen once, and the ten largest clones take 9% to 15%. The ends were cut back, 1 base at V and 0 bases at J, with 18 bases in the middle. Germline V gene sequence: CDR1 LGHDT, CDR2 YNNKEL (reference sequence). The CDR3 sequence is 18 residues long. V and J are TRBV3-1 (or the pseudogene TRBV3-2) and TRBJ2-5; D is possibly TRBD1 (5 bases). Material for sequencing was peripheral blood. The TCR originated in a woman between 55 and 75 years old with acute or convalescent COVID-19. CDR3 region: CASSQVWGRLNYQETQYF. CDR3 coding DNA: TGTGCCAGCAGCCAAGTATGGGGCCGACTGAATTACCAAGAGACCCAGTACTTC.